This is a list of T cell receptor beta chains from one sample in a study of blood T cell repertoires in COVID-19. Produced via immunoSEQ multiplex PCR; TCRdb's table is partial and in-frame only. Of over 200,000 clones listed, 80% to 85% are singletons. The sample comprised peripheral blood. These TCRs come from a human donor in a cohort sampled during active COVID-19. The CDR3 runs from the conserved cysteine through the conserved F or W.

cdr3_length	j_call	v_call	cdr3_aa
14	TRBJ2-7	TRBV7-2	CASSPDRGRYEQYF
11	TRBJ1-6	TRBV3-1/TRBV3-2	CASSHSGSLHF
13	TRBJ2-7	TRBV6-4	CASSEVGGYEQYF
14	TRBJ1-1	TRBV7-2	CASSLVQVNTEAFF
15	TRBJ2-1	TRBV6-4	CASTPPEFDPNEQFF
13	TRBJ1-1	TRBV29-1	CSVDRRLNTEAFF
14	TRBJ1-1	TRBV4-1	CASSQDPGQLEAFF
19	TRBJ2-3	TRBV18	CASSPINLAGSAVGDTQYF
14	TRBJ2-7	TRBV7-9	CASSLPGLGVEQYF
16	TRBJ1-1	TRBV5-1	CASSTPFAGGTTEAFF
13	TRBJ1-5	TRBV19	CASKRGRDQPQHF
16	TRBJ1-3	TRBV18	CASSHGTGTMGNTIYF
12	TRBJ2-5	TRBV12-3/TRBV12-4	CASSRQFETQYF
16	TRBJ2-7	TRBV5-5	CASSLTSGALTYEQYF
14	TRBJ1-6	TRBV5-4	CASSLGQGNSPLHF
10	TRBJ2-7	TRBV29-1	CSVRDYEQYF
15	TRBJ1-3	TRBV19	CASSIRGFSGNTIYF
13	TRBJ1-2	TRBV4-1	CASSFRTGPGYTF
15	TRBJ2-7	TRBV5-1	CASSLVGQGAYEQYF
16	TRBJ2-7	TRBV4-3	CASSQGWTSGSYEQYF
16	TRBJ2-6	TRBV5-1	CASRQGQVSGANVLTF
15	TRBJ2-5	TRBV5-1	CASSRTGGLFETQYF
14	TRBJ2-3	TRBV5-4	CASSLDGGTDTQYF
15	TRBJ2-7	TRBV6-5	CASSPPGQGSVEQYF
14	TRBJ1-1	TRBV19	CASSTLKGGTEAFF
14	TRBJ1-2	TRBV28	CASSALGSSGGYTF
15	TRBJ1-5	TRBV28	CASRKAGASNQPQHF
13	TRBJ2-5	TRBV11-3	CASSFTRERDQYF
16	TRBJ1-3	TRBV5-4	CASSFGQFRSGNTIYF
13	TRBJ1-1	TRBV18	CASSPRQETEAFF
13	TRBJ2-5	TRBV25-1	CASGEGNGETQYF
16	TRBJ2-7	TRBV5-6	CASSIYTGTGLYEQYF
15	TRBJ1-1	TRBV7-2	CASSSTAGANTEAFF